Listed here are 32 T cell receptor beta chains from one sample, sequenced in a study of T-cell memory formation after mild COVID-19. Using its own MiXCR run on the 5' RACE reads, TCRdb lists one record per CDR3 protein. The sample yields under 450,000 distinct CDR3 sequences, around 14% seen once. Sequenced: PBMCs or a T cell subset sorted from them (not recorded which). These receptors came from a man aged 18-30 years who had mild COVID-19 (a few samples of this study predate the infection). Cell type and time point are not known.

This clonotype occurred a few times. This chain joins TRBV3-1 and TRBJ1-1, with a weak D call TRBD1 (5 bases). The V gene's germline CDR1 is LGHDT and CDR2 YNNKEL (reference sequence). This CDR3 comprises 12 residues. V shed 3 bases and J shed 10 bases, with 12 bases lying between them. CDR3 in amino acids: CASSHSDRLAFF. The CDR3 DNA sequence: TGTGCCAGCAGCCACTCTGACAGACTAGCTTTCTTT.

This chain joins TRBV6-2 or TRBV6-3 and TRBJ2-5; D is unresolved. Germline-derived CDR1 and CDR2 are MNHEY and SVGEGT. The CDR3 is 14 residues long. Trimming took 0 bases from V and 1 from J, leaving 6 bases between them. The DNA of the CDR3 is TGTGCCAGCAGTTACTCGCCAAGCCAAGAGACCCAGTACTTC. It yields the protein CASSYSPSQETQYF.

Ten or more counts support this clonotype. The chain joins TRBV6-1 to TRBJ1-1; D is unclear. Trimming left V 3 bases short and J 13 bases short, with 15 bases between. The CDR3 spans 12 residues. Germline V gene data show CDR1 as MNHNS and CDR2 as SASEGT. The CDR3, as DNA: TGTGCCAGCAGTGAGTGGACCCGTGAGAGTTTCTTT. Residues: CASSEWTRESFF.

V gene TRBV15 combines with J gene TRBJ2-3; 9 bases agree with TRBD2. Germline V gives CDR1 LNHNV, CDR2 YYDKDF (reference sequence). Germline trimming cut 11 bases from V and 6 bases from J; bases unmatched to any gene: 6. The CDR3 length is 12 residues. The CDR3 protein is CAVSGGQDTQYF. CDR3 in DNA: TGTGCCGTTAGCGGGGGCCAGGATACGCAGTATTTT.

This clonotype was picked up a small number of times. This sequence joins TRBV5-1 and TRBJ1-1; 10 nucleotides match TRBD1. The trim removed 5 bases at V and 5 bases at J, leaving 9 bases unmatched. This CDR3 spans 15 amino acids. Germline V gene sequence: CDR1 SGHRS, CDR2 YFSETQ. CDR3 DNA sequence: TGCGCCAGCAGAGAGACAGGGGGCGCGGGGACTGAAGCTTTCTTT. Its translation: CASRETGGAGTEAFF.

The CDR3 sequence is CASSSRLDQPQHF. Here the CDR3 DNA reads TGTGCCAGCAGCTCCAGGTTGGATCAGCCCCAGCATTTT. The V and J genes are TRBV5-5 and TRBJ1-5, with D unresolved. This CDR3 contains 13 residues. Germline CDR1 SGHKS, CDR2 YYEKEE (reference sequence). The V gene lost 3 bases and the J gene lost 5 bases, with 9 bases spanning the gap. The full variable domain, its missing parts supplied by reference TRBV5-5 and TRBJ1-5, is DAGVTQSPTHLIKTRGQQVTLRCSPISGHKSVSWYQQVLGQGPQFIFQYYEKEERGRGNFPDRFSARQFPNYSSELNVNALLLGDSALYLCASSSRLDQPQHFGDGTRLSIL.

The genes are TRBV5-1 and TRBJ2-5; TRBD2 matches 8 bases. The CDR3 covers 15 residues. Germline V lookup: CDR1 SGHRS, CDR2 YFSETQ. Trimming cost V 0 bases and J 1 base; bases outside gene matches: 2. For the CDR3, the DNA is TGCGCCAGCAGCTTGGCCCTAGCGGGCCAAGAGACCCAGTACTTC. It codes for CASSLALAGQETQYF.

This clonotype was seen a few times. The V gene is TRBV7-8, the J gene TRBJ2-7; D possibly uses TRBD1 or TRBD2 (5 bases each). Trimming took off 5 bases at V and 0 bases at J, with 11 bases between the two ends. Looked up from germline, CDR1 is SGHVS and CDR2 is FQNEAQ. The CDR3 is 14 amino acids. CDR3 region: CASSVGRLSYEQYF. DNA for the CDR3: TGTGCCAGCAGCGTGGGACGGCTCTCCTACGAGCAGTACTTC.

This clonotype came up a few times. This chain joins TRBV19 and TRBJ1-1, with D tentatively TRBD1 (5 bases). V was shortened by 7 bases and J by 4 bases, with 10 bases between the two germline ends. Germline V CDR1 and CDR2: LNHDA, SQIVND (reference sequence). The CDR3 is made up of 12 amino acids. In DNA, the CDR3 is TGTGCCAGTAAGGGGACTCTCACTGAAGCTTTCTTT. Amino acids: CASKGTLTEAFF.

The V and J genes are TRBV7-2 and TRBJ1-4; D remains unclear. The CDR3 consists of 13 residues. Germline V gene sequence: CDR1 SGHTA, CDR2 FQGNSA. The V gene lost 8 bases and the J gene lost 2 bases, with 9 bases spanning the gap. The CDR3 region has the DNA TGTGCCAGCCTTGACGTTACTAATGAAAAACTGTTTTTT. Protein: CASLDVTNEKLFF. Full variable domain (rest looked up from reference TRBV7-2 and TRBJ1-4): GAGVSQSPSNKVTEKGKDVELRCDPISGHTALYWYRQSLGQGLEFLIYFQGNSAPDKSGLPSDRFSAERTGGSVSTLTIQRTQQEDSAVYLCASLDVTNEKLFFGSGTQLSVL.

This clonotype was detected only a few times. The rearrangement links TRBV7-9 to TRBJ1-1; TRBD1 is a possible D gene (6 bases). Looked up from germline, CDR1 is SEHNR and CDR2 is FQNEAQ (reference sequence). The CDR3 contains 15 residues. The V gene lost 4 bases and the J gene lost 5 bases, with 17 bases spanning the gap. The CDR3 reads CASSSRPRGGTEAFF. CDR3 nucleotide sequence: TGTGCCAGCAGCTCGAGACCAAGGGGGGGAACTGAAGCTTTCTTT.

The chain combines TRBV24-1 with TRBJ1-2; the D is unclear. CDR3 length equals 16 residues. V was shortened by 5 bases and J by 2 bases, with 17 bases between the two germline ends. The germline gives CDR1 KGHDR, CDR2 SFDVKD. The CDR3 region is CATSGRRGNPNYGYTF. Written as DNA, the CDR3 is TGTGCCACCAGTGGGCGCAGAGGGAATCCGAACTATGGCTACACCTTC.

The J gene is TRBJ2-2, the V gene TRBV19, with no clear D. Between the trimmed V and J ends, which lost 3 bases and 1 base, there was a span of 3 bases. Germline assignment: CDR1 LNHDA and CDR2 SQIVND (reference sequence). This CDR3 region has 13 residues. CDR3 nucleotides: TGTGCCAGTAGTATGGGGAACACCGGGGAGCTGTTTTTT. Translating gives CASSMGNTGELFF. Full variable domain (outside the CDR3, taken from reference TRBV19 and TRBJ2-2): DGGITQSPKYLFRKEGQNVTLSCEQNLNHDAMYWYRQDPGQGLRLIYYSQIVNDFQKGDIAEGYSVSREKKESFPLTVTSAQKNPTAFYLCASSMGNTGELFFGEGSRLTVL.

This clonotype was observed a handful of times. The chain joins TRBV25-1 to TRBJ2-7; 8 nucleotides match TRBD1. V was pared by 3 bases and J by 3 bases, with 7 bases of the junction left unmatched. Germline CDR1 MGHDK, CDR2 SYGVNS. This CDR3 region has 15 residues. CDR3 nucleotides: TGTGCCAGCAGTGACTACGGGACAGGTCTCTACGAGCAGTACGTC. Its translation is CASSDYGTGLYEQYV.

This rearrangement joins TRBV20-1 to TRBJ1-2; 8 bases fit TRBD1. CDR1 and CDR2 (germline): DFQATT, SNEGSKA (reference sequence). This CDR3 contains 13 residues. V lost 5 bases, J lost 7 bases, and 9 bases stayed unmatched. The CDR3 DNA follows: TGCAGTGCTGGGGCGGCAGGGGGCAGTGGCTACACCTTC. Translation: CSAGAAGGSGYTF.

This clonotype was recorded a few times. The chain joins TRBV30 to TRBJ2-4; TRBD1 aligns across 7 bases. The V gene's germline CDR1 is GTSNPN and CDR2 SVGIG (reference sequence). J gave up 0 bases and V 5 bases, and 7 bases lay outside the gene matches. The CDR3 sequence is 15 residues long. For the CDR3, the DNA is TGTGCCTGGGCCAGGACAGGCAGAGCCAAAAACATTCAGTACTTC. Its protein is CAWARTGRAKNIQYF.

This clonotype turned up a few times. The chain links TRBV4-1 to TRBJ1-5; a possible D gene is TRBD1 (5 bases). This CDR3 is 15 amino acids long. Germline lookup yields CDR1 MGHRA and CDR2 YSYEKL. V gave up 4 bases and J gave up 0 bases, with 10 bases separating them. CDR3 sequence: CASSLRGVSNQPQHF. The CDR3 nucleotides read TGCGCCAGCAGCCTTAGAGGGGTTAGCAATCAGCCCCAGCATTTT.

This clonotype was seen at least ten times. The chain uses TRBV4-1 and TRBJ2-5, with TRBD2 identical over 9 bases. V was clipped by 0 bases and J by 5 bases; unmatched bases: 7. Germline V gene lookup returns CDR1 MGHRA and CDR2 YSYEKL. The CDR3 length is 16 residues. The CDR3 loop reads CASSQDVAGGQETQYF. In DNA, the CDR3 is TGCGCCAGCAGCCAAGATGTCGCGGGGGGGCAGGAGACCCAGTACTTC.

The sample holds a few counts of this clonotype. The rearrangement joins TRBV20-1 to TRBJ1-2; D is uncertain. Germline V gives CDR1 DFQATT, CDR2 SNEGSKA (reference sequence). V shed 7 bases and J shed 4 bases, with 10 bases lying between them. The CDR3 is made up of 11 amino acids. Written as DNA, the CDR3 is TGCAGTGTCAAGGAGTTCTATGGCTACACCTTC. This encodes CSVKEFYGYTF.

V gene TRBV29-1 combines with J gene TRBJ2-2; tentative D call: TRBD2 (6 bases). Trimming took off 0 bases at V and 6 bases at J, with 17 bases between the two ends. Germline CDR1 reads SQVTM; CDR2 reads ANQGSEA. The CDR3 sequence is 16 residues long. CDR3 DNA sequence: TGCAGCGTTGAAGATGAAGGAGTCGCGGGGCCCGGGGAGCTGTTTTTT. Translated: CSVEDEGVAGPGELFF.

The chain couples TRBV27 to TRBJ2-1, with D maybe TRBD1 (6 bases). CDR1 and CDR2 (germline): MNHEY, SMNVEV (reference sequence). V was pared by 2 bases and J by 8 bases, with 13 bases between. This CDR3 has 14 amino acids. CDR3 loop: CASSLANRVHEQFF. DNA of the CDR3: TGTGCCAGCAGTTTAGCTAACAGGGTTCATGAGCAGTTCTTC.

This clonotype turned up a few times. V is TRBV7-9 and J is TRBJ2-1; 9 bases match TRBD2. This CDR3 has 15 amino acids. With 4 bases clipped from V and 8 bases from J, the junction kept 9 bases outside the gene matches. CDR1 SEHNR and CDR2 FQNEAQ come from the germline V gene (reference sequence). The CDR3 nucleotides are TGTGCCAGCAGCTACTCTCCGGGACTAGCTGATGAGCAGTTCTTC. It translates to CASSYSPGLADEQFF.

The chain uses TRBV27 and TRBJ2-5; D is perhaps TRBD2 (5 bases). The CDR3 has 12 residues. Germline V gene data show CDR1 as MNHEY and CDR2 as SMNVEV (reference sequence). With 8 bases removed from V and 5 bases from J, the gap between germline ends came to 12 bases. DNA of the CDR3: TGTGCCAGCGCCTCTTCGGGGGAGACCCAGTACTTC. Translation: CASASSGETQYF.

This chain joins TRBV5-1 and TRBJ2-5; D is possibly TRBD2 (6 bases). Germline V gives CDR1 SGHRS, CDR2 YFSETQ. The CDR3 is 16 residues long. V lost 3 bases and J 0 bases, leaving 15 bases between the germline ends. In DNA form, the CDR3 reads TGCGCCAGCAGCTGGGGGGACGGCGCGTACCAAGAGACCCAGTACTTC. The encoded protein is CASSWGDGAYQETQYF.

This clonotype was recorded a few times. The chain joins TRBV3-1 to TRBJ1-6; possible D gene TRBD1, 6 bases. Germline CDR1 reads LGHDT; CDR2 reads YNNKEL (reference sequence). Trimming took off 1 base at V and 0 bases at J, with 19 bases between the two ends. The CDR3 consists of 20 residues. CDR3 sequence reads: CASSQAGSPGESSYNSPLHF. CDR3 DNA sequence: TGTGCCAGCAGCCAAGCGGGTTCTCCAGGGGAAAGCTCCTATAATTCACCCCTCCACTTT.

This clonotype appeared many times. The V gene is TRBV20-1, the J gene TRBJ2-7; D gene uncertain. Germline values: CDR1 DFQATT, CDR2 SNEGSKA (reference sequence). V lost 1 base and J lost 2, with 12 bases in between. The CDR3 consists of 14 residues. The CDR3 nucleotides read TGCAGTGCTAGAGGTGAAGACCAGACCTACGAGCAGTACTTC. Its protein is CSARGEDQTYEQYF.

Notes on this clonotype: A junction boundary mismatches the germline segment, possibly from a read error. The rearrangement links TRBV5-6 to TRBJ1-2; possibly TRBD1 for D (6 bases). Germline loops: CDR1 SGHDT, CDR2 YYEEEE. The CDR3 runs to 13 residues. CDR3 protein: CASSQNRVYGYTF. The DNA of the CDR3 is TGTGCCAGCAGCCAAAACAGGGTCTATGGTTACACCTTC.

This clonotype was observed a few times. Written as DNA, the CDR3 is TGTGCCAGCAGTGGGGGTTCGGGACAGGGCGCGGATACGCAGTATTTT. Amino acid sequence: CASSGGSGQGADTQYF. This rearrangement joins TRBV6-1 to TRBJ2-3; TRBD1 agrees at 9 bases. V was pared by 4 bases and J by 6 bases, with 11 bases of the junction left unmatched. The CDR3 length is 16 residues. The germline CDR1 and CDR2 sequences are MNHNS and SASEGT.

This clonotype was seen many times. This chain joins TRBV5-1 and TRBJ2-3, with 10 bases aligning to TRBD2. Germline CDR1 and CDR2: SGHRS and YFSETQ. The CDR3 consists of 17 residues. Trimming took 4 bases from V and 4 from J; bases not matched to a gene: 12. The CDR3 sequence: CASSPGLAGARADTQYF. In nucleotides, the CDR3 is TGCGCCAGCAGCCCCGGGCTAGCGGGGGCCAGAGCAGATACGCAGTATTTT.

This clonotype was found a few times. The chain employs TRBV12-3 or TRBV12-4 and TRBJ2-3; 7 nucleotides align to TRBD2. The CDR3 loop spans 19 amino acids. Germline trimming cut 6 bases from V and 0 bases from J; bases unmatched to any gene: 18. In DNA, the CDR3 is TGTGCCAGCAGCCTTGGCCAGCGGGGAACCACACCTAGCACAGATACGCAGTATTTT. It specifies CASSLGQRGTTPSTDTQYF.

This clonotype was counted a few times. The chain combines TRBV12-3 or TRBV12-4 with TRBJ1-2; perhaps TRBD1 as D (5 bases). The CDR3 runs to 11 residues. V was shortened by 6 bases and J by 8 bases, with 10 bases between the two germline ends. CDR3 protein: CASSRGEGYTF. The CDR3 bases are TGTGCCAGCAGCCGGGGGGAGGGCTACACCTTC.

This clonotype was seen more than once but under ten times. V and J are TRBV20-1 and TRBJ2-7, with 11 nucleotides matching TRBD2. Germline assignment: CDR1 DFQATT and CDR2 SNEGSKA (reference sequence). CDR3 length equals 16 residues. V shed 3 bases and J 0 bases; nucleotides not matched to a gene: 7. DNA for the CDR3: TGCAGTGCTAGTGGGGGAGGACTAGCGGGCTCCTACGAGCAGTACTTC. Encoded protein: CSASGGGLAGSYEQYF.